This TCR beta chain was recovered during a study of T cells after yellow fever vaccination. At the level of the study: The SMART-Seq v4 Ultra Low Input method served to prepare the low-cell-number fractions.

The germline V gene encodes CDR1 MNHNS and CDR2 SASEGT. V was shortened by 7 bases and J by 4 bases, with 17 bases between the two germline ends. This CDR3 contains 14 residues. General observations from the study: Reappearance after the booster was observed for most primary-vaccination clones (roughly 97% CD4, just over 85% CD8).

There are a few counts of this clonotype. The antigen is not known. It was through 5'RACE template switching that TCR cDNA was made, with a universal primer site and UMIs added. TCRdb fed the 5' RACE reads into MiXCR, producing one record per CDR3 protein. The profile shows about 580,000 distinct CDR3 sequences, about a sixth of them singletons. The input for sequencing was PBMCs, taken about 5 days after the first yellow fever vaccination. The chain employs TRBV6-1 and TRBJ2-7; D not resolved. The source is a man aged 18 to 35 who received the YFV17D yellow fever vaccine. CDR3 DNA: TGTGCCAGCAAGCCTGGACCGAATTCTTACGAGCAGTACGTC. It yields the protein CASKPGPNSYEQYV.